What follows are 27 T cell receptor beta chains derived from one specimen sequenced in a study of T-cell reconstitution after alpha-beta-depleted transplantation in children. Unique molecular identifiers tagged the TCRbeta library. Via MiXCR, TCRdb re-called the PCR reads, giving one row per CDR3 protein. The sample records roughly 570,000 distinct CDR3 sequences, 20% to 30% being singletons. Sequencing used PBMCs, obtained before TCRalphabeta/CD19-depleted stem cell transplant. The source is a boy under two years old with Wiskott-Aldrich syndrome, due to receive a stem cell transplant.

This clonotype was picked up a small number of times. This rearrangement joins TRBV10-2 to TRBJ2-7; the D gene is possibly TRBD1 (6 bases). From germline, CDR1 is WSHSY and CDR2 SAAADI. This CDR3 is 14 amino acids long. Trimming pared 3 bases from V and 0 bases from J, leaving 9 bases between. The CDR3 spells CASSERQVSYEQYF. The CDR3 nucleotides read TGCGCCAGCAGTGAAAGACAGGTCTCCTACGAGCAGTACTTC.

This clonotype showed up just a few times. The rearrangement uses TRBV5-1 and TRBJ2-3, with 9 positions matching TRBD2. The germline V gene has CDR1 SGHRS and CDR2 YFSETQ. V shed 6 bases, J shed 2 bases, and the junction held 7 bases outside the gene matches. The CDR3 has 15 residues. The CDR3 nucleotides read TGCGCCAGCAAAAGTAGCGGGAGCCCCACAGATACGCAGTATTTT. Translated: CASKSSGSPTDTQYF.

This chain connects TRBV21-1 to TRBJ2-3; the tabulated D call, TRBD1, remains unverified against the DNA. TRBV21-1 is a known pseudogene. The CDR3 extends over 15 amino acids. As DNA, the CDR3 is TGTGCCAGCAGCATTCCCCTCGGTTACGTGAATACGCAGTATTTT. Protein: CASSIPLGYVNTQYF.

In its sample, this clonotype was seen a few times. The chain uses TRBV28 and TRBJ1-1; no firm D call. CDR3 size: 11 residues. Deletions cut 6 bases from V and 6 bases from J, with 8 bases between. Germline CDR1 is MDHEN and CDR2 is SYDVKM. The CDR3 nucleotides read TGTGCCAGCAGGAGACTTCCTGAAGCTTTCTTT. Its protein product is CASRRLPEAFF.

This clonotype showed up many times. The gene calls are TRBV27 and TRBJ2-1, with TRBD1 identical over 12 bases. The CDR3 has 14 residues. V gave up 7 bases and J gave up 6 bases; unmatched junction bases: 4. Per germline, CDR1 MNHEY and CDR2 SMNVEV (reference sequence). CDR3 coding DNA: TGTGCCAGCACCCGGGACAGGGGGCTCAATGAGCAGTTCTTC. Its translation is CASTRDRGLNEQFF.

The chain recombines TRBV5-1 with TRBJ2-3; 7 bases align to TRBD2. J was trimmed by 5 bases and V by 1 base; bases with no gene match: 7. This CDR3 is built from 15 residues. Germline V CDR1 and CDR2: SGHRS, YFSETQ. The chain's CDR3 is CASSLRAGEEDTQYF. As DNA, the CDR3 is TGCGCCAGCAGCTTGAGGGCGGGAGAGGAAGATACGCAGTATTTT.

V gene TRBV7-3 combines with J gene TRBJ2-3; unclear D gene. This CDR3 is built from 14 residues. The V gene's germline CDR1 is SGHTA and CDR2 FQGTGA. V gave up 2 bases and J gave up 8 bases, with 14 bases separating them. The DNA of the CDR3 is TGTGCCAGCAGCTTAGGTGGTGCTGTTGGTACGCAGTATTTT. Its protein is CASSLGGAVGTQYF.

This clonotype was found a few times. The chain couples TRBV4-2 to TRBJ1-1; D not certain. V was trimmed by 0 bases and J by 8 bases, leaving 10 bases between them. CDR3 length: 13 amino acids. CDR1 is LGHNA and CDR2 is YNFKEQ in the germline V gene. CDR3 DNA: TGTGCCAGCAGCCAAGAAGAAAAAACAGAAGCTTTCTTT. Protein: CASSQEEKTEAFF.

This clonotype was detected a few times. J is TRBJ1-3 and V is TRBV12-3 or TRBV12-4, with D hard to call. Trimming pared 6 bases from V and 4 bases from J, leaving 10 bases between. The CDR3 length is 13 residues. This CDR3 reads CASRPFGGNTIYF. The DNA for the CDR3 is TGTGCCAGCAGGCCTTTCGGGGGAAACACCATATATTTT.

The J gene is TRBJ1-1, the V gene TRBV12-3 or TRBV12-4, with 7 positions matching TRBD1. V shed 2 bases and J 4 bases; nucleotides not matched to a gene: 7. The CDR3 contains 15 residues. The CDR3 protein is CASSLTGKGATEAFF. CDR3 sequence (DNA): TGTGCCAGCAGTTTAACTGGGAAGGGGGCCACTGAAGCTTTCTTT.

This chain uses TRBV20-1 with TRBJ2-7; TRBD2 aligns across 10 bases. CDR1 and CDR2 from the germline V gene are DFQATT and SNEGSKA (reference sequence). Trimming removed 1 base from V and 5 bases from J; junction bases left unmatched: 8. The CDR3 has 15 amino acids. CDR3 nucleotides: TGCAGTGCTAGAGCGTCTAGCGGGAGCGGGAACGAGCAGTACTTC. Translated, it gives CSARASSGSGNEQYF.

The chain links TRBV27 to TRBJ2-7; 15 bases map to TRBD2. Germline trimming cut 1 base from V and 1 base from J; bases unmatched to any gene: 5. The CDR3 is 18 amino acids. CDR1 and CDR2 (germline): MNHEY, SMNVEV (reference sequence). CDR3 region: CASSLWGLAGGSSYEQYF. The CDR3 nucleotides are TGTGCCAGCAGTTTATGGGGACTAGCGGGAGGATCGTCCTACGAGCAGTACTTC.

Comments on this clonotype: The junction departs from germline at one end; a sequencing error may be responsible. The gene calls are TRBV18 and TRBJ2-1, with D perhaps TRBD1 (6 bases). CDR1 and CDR2 (germline): KGHSH, LQKENI. The CDR3 extends over 14 amino acids. The CDR3 loop is CASLPGVEYNEQFF. The CDR3 DNA sequence: TGTGCCAGCTTACCAGGGGTAGAGTACAATGAGCAGTTCTTC. Looking up the rest from reference TRBV18 and TRBJ2-1 gives the full variable domain: NAGVMQNPRHLVRRRGQEARLRCSPMKGHSHVYWYRQLPEEGLKFMVYLQKENIIDESGMPKERFSAEFPKEGPSILRIQQVVRGDSAAYFCASLPGVEYNEQFFGPGTRLTVL.

The chain uses TRBV7-8 and TRBJ2-5; a weak D match, TRBD2 (5 bases). The V gene lost 1 base and the J gene lost 3 bases, with 12 bases spanning the gap. Germline V gene lookup returns CDR1 SGHVS and CDR2 FQNEAQ. The CDR3 spans 15 residues. CDR3: CASSLGGYEKETQYF. CDR3 bases: TGTGCCAGCAGCTTAGGAGGGTATGAAAAAGAGACCCAGTACTTC.

The chain has TRBV13 and TRBJ2-7; 7 bases align to TRBD1. V lost 3 bases to trimming and J lost 0 bases; unmatched junction nucleotides: 2. In germline, CDR1 is PRHDT, CDR2 FYEKMQ (reference sequence). The CDR3 has 14 amino acids. CDR3 region: CASSFGTASYEQYF. In nucleotides, the CDR3 is TGTGCCAGCAGCTTCGGGACAGCCTCCTACGAGCAGTACTTC. The full variable domain, its missing parts supplied by reference TRBV13 and TRBJ2-7, is AAGVIQSPRHLIKEKRETATLKCYPIPRHDTVYWYQQGPGQDPQFLISFYEKMQSDKGSIPDRFSAQQFSDYHSELNMSSLELGDSALYFCASSFGTASYEQYFGPGTRLTVT.

The chain has TRBV5-1 and TRBJ2-7; D perhaps matches TRBD2 (6 bases). With 3 bases removed from V and 4 bases from J, the gap between germline ends came to 8 bases. Germline V gene sequence: CDR1 SGHRS, CDR2 YFSETQ. The CDR3 runs to 12 residues. DNA for the CDR3: TGCGCCAGCAGCTGGGACTTGTACGAGCAGTACTTC. Translated: CASSWDLYEQYF.

This clonotype was counted only a few times. The V and J genes are TRBV27 and TRBJ2-3; 11 bases align to TRBD2. Germline CDR1 reads MNHEY; CDR2 reads SMNVEV (reference sequence). Losses at the gene ends were 3 bases for V and 2 bases for J; bases not matched to a gene: 1. The CDR3 has 15 amino acids. CDR3 nucleotide sequence: TGTGCCAGCAGTTTTAGCGGGAGGGCCACAGATACGCAGTATTTT. It translates to CASSFSGRATDTQYF.

The chain employs TRBV20-1 and TRBJ2-3; no definite D call. Germline-derived CDR1 and CDR2 are DFQATT and SNEGSKA (reference sequence). The CDR3 extends over 14 amino acids. The V gene lost 1 base and the J gene lost 2 bases, with 10 bases spanning the gap. CDR3 nucleotides: TGCAGTGCTAGAGGGGTAGGGAACACAGATACGCAGTATTTT. Residues: CSARGVGNTDTQYF.

This clonotype was observed a handful of times. The genes are TRBV5-1 and TRBJ2-3, with D possibly being TRBD2 (5 bases). Per germline, CDR1 SGHRS and CDR2 YFSETQ. The CDR3 has 14 residues. The germline V and J ends were trimmed by 1 base and 5 bases, with 11 bases remaining between them. The CDR3 nucleotides are TGCGCCAGCAGCTTGACGGGGATCGGAGATACGCAGTATTTT. Its translation: CASSLTGIGDTQYF. The whole variable domain, remainder taken from reference TRBV5-1 and TRBJ2-3, is KAGVTQTPRYLIKTRGQQVTLSCSPISGHRSVSWYQQTPGQGLQFLFEYFSETQRNKGNFPGRFSGRQFSNSRSEMNVSTLELGDSALYLCASSLTGIGDTQYFGPGTRLTVL.

This clonotype was seen only once. This chain connects TRBV7-2 to TRBJ1-5; D is perhaps TRBD1 (6 bases). V lost 5 bases and J 3 bases, leaving 14 bases between the germline ends. CDR3 size: 15 residues. CDR1 and CDR2 from the germline V gene are SGHTA and FQGNSA. CDR3 amino acids: CASSPAWGLNQPQHF. The CDR3 coding sequence is TGTGCCAGCAGCCCCGCATGGGGGCTCAATCAGCCCCAGCATTTT.

This clonotype has only a few counts. J is TRBJ2-1 and V is TRBV5-5, with D unresolved. The CDR3 is made up of 12 amino acids. Germline assignment: CDR1 SGHKS and CDR2 YYEKEE (reference sequence). Trimming removed 6 bases from V and 10 bases from J, with 14 bases in between. CDR3 nucleotides: TGTGCCAGCATCCCGGCTCCTGACGAGCAGTTCTTC. Translating it yields CASIPAPDEQFF.

This clonotype was observed a handful of times. The CDR3 sequence is CAWSVLGRVSTDTQYF. The CDR3 coding sequence is TGTGCCTGGAGTGTACTTGGCAGGGTTTCCACAGATACGCAGTATTTT. This rearrangement joins TRBV30 to TRBJ2-3; TRBD1 is a possible D gene (5 bases). Germline lookup yields CDR1 GTSNPN and CDR2 SVGIG (reference sequence). The CDR3 extends over 16 amino acids. V was trimmed by 0 bases and J by 2 bases, leaving 15 bases between them.

The chain employs TRBV2 and TRBJ2-2; possible D gene TRBD2, 7 bases. Germline loops: CDR1 SNHLY, CDR2 FYNNEI. This CDR3 has 17 amino acids. The V and J ends lost 5 bases and 5 bases respectively, with 21 bases between them. In nucleotides, the CDR3 is TGTGCCAGCAGTACCGCGGGGGCGAGTCCATTAACCGGGGAGCTGTTTTTT. Protein: CASSTAGASPLTGELFF.

In its sample, this clonotype was seen a few times. V gene TRBV25-1 combines with J gene TRBJ1-3; 8 bases fit TRBD1. Germline loops: CDR1 MGHDK, CDR2 SYGVNS. Trimming took 3 bases from V and 4 from J; bases not matched to a gene: 5. The CDR3 consists of 15 residues. The CDR3 loop reads CASSDPGGSGNTIYF. The CDR3 nucleotides read TGTGCCAGCAGTGACCCAGGGGGCTCCGGAAACACCATATATTTT.

This clonotype was seen a handful of times. V gene TRBV5-1 combines with J gene TRBJ2-1; D is uncertain. V dropped 1 base and J dropped 0 bases, with 14 bases sitting between them. There are 17 residues in the CDR3. The germline gives CDR1 SGHRS, CDR2 YFSETQ. Written as DNA, the CDR3 is TGCGCCAGCAGCTTGTGGCAAGGGAAAAGCTCCTACAATGAGCAGTTCTTC. Amino acids: CASSLWQGKSSYNEQFF. The full variable domain, completed using reference TRBV5-1 and TRBJ2-1, is KAGVTQTPRYLIKTRGQQVTLSCSPISGHRSVSWYQQTPGQGLQFLFEYFSETQRNKGNFPGRFSGRQFSNSRSEMNVSTLELGDSALYLCASSLWQGKSSYNEQFFGPGTRLTVL.

This chain links TRBV28 with TRBJ1-5; TRBD1 might be the D (6 bases). Germline-derived CDR1 and CDR2 are MDHEN and SYDVKM. Trimming removed 7 bases at V and 7 bases at J, with 8 bases between. CDR3 length: 11 residues. The CDR3 reads CASMGGQPQHF. The DNA of the CDR3 is TGTGCCAGCATGGGGGGCCAGCCCCAGCATTTT.

This clonotype has a single count. The gene calls are TRBV6-1 and TRBJ2-2; D gene uncertain. CDR3 length: 15 residues. Germline V gene data show CDR1 as MNHNS and CDR2 as SASEGT. Trimming cost V 8 bases and J 7 bases, with 20 bases left between them. The CDR3 here is CASCREIGPGGELFF. The CDR3 nucleotides are TGTGCCAGCTGTCGAGAAATCGGCCCCGGCGGGGAGCTGTTTTTT.